Each of the 28 T cell receptor beta chains below was sequenced from the same sample in a study of identical twins (dated by TCRdb to the mid-2010s). Receptor amplification or capture employed 5' RACE. Reads for this sample came from an Illumina HiSeq 2000. TCRdb handled the public reads itself, with Q25 trimming in fastp and clone calling in MiXCR, and kept productive beta chains. Entries are consolidated by CDR3 protein sequence, retaining the most common genes and DNA. This sample lists 1.5 million to 2 million distinct CDR3 sequences; less than 40% were detected once. The ten largest clones add up to over 0.25% of the sample. The sequencing input was cord blood. The source is a newborn girl in good health.

This rearrangement joins TRBV4-1 to TRBJ2-5; D call uncertain. Germline V gives CDR1 MGHRA, CDR2 YSYEKL. CDR3 length: 14 amino acids. Trimming took 1 base from V and 5 from J, leaving 11 bases between them. In nucleotides, the CDR3 is TGCGCCAGCAGCCAAGTACTATTGATCGAGACCCAGTACTTC. Translating it yields CASSQVLLIETQYF.

This sequence joins TRBV20-1 and TRBJ1-3, with a weak D call TRBD1 (6 bases). CDR3 size: 14 residues. The germline V gene has CDR1 DFQATT and CDR2 SNEGSKA (reference sequence). Trimming took off 2 bases at V and 4 bases at J, with 12 bases between the two ends. The CDR3 spells CSARRGTYGNTIYF. In DNA, the CDR3 is TGCAGTGCTAGAAGGGGGACATACGGAAACACCATATATTTT.

This clonotype was seen only a few times. This chain links TRBV20-1 with TRBJ2-1, with D possibly being TRBD2 (5 bases). Trimming cost V 0 bases and J 0 bases, with 9 bases left between them. This CDR3 has 15 amino acids. In germline, CDR1 is DFQATT, CDR2 SNEGSKA (reference sequence). The CDR3 DNA reads TGCAGTGCTAGAGATTGGAGGAGCTCCTACAATGAGCAGTTCTTC. It yields the protein CSARDWRSSYNEQFF.

The chain combines TRBV2 with TRBJ1-1; D remains unclear. Trimming removed 3 bases at V and 4 bases at J, with 9 bases between. The CDR3 is 13 amino acids. CDR1 is SNHLY, CDR2 FYNNEI, per germline. The DNA for the CDR3 is TGTGCCAGCAGTGATCGGTGGGGCACTGAAGCTTTCTTT. Its translation is CASSDRWGTEAFF. Complete variable domain (other parts from reference TRBV2 and TRBJ1-1): EPEVTQTPSHQVTQMGQEVILRCVPISNHLYFYWYRQILGQKVEFLVSFYNNEISEKSEIFDDQFSVERPDGSNFTLKIRSTKLEDSAMYFCASSDRWGTEAFFGQGTRLTVV.

The chain combines TRBV6-6 with TRBJ1-5; no firm D call. Per the germline V gene, CDR1 is MNHNY and CDR2 is SVGAGI (reference sequence). The CDR3 spans 15 residues. V was clipped by 5 bases and J by 1 base, with 12 bases between them. CDR3 nucleotide sequence: TGTGCCAGCAGTCGAGGGCGGATAAGCAATCAGCCCCAGCATTTT. Protein: CASSRGRISNQPQHF.

V is TRBV12-3 or TRBV12-4 and J is TRBJ2-1; weak D call: TRBD2 (5 bases). This CDR3 is 14 amino acids long. The V end was cut by 6 bases, the J end by 5 bases, with 14 bases between. The CDR3 loop reads CASSPTRAHNEQFF. The CDR3 DNA sequence: TGTGCCAGCAGCCCCACTAGGGCCCACAATGAGCAGTTCTTC.

This chain joins TRBV4-1 and TRBJ2-5, with TRBD2 matching over 11 bases. The germline V gene encodes CDR1 MGHRA and CDR2 YSYEKL. The CDR3 loop spans 17 amino acids. J was trimmed by 11 bases and V by 0 bases; bases with no gene match: 14. CDR3 residues: CASSQDRVAGGKNEQYF. The CDR3 DNA reads as TGCGCCAGCAGCCAAGATCGGGTAGCGGGAGGGAAGAATGAGCAGTACTTC.

The table lists this clonotype with a few counts. V gene TRBV6-6 combines with J gene TRBJ2-5; D unresolved. The germline V gene has CDR1 MNHNY and CDR2 SVGAGI (reference sequence). The CDR3 has 14 residues. V lost 1 base and J lost 1, with 7 bases in between. The DNA for the CDR3 is TGTGCCAGCAGTTACTTAGGCCCCCAAGAGACCCAGTACTTC. Translated, it gives CASSYLGPQETQYF.

This clonotype turned up a few times. This chain links TRBV6-1 with TRBJ1-2; TRBD1 matches 9 bases. Germline assignment: CDR1 MNHNS and CDR2 SASEGT. This CDR3 region has 15 residues. V lost 6 bases, J lost 4 bases, and 9 bases stayed unmatched. The CDR3 region has the DNA TGTGCCAGCAGCCCCACTTGGACAGGGGCCTATGGCTACACCTTC. It codes for CASSPTWTGAYGYTF.

In this sample, this clonotype turned up many times. The CDR3 region is CASSFGRTDTQYF. The CDR3 DNA sequence: TGTGCCAGCAGTTTTGGCAGAACAGATACGCAGTATTTT. This rearrangement joins TRBV27 to TRBJ2-3; D is uncertain. Germline loops: CDR1 MNHEY, CDR2 SMNVEV (reference sequence). CDR3 size: 13 residues. Trimming took 3 bases from V and 3 from J, leaving 7 bases between them.

This clonotype was picked up a small number of times. This chain connects TRBV9 to TRBJ2-7; D is ambiguous. V lost 0 bases to trimming and J lost 3 bases, with 7 bases between them. Germline assignment: CDR1 SGDLS and CDR2 YYNGEE. This CDR3 spans 13 amino acids. The CDR3 DNA follows: TGTGCCAGCAGCGTAGGGAAGGGCTACGAGCAGTACTTC. Translation: CASSVGKGYEQYF. The complete variable domain, with remaining parts taken from reference TRBV9 and TRBJ2-7, reads DSGVTQTPKHLITATGQRVTLRCSPRSGDLSVYWYQQSLDQGLQFLIQYYNGEERAKGNILERFSAQQFPDLHSELNLSSLELGDSALYFCASSVGKGYEQYFGPGTRLTVT.

The chain is built from TRBV29-1 and TRBJ1-2; TRBD1 might be the D (6 bases). Germline V gene data show CDR1 as SQVTM and CDR2 as ANQGSEA. The CDR3 is 14 amino acids. V was pared by 4 bases and J by 4 bases, with 16 bases between. Here the CDR3 reads CSVGAGTTLYGYTF. In DNA, the CDR3 is TGCAGCGTTGGGGCAGGGACAACACTCTATGGCTACACCTTC.

V is TRBV29-1 and J is TRBJ2-1; TRBD1 or TRBD2 may be the D gene (5 bases each). In germline, CDR1 is SQVTM, CDR2 ANQGSEA. Trimming stripped 6 bases from V and 11 bases from J, with 14 bases between. The CDR3 runs 11 residues. DNA for the CDR3: TGCAGCGTCCTGACGAGGGGACAGCAGTTCTTC. It codes for CSVLTRGQQFF.

The chain employs TRBV20-1 and TRBJ1-2; TRBD1 matches 7 bases. J lost 5 bases, V lost 6 bases, and 12 bases had no gene match. CDR3 length: 14 amino acids. Germline loops: CDR1 DFQATT, CDR2 SNEGSKA (reference sequence). DNA for the CDR3: TGCAGTGCCAACCACAGGGGCGGCTTTTATGGCTACACCTTC. Protein: CSANHRGGFYGYTF.

Ten or more counts support this clonotype. CDR3 sequence reads: CASSQALAGGVNIQYF. In nucleotides, the CDR3 is TGTGCCAGCAGCCAAGCTCTAGCGGGAGGGGTCAACATTCAGTACTTC. The chain combines TRBV4-2 with TRBJ2-4; 12 nucleotides agree with TRBD2. Germline lookup yields CDR1 LGHNA and CDR2 YNFKEQ. The trim removed 1 base at V and 7 bases at J, leaving 5 bases unmatched. CDR3 length: 16 amino acids.

This clonotype has only a few counts. This chain uses TRBV18 with TRBJ2-5; 9 bases match TRBD1. CDR3 length: 15 residues. The V segment lost 3 bases and the J segment 2 bases; nucleotides outside the gene matches: 4. Germline V gene data show CDR1 as KGHSH and CDR2 as LQKENI. CDR3 loop: CASSPMTGGQETQYF. The CDR3, as DNA: TGTGCCAGCTCACCTATGACAGGGGGACAAGAGACCCAGTACTTC.

The DNA for the CDR3 is TGTGCCAGCAGAAAAACCGGGACTAGCACCGGGGAGCTGTTTTTT. Translation gives CASRKTGTSTGELFF. The chain is built from TRBV14 and TRBJ2-2; TRBD2 agrees at 8 bases. The length of the CDR3 is 15 residues. J was trimmed by 4 bases and V by 6 bases; bases with no gene match: 7. Germline V CDR1 and CDR2: SGHDN, FVKESK.

The V call is TRBV14, the J call TRBJ1-4; D is ambiguous. Germline assignment: CDR1 SGHDN and CDR2 FVKESK. V was shortened by 0 bases and J by 5 bases, with 10 bases between the two germline ends. The CDR3 is made up of 15 amino acids. CDR3 loop: CASSQETVPNEKLFF. The DNA of the CDR3 is TGTGCCAGCAGCCAAGAAACAGTCCCAAATGAAAAACTGTTTTTT.

The chain's CDR3 is CASSQTRLSTDTQYF. The CDR3 DNA follows: TGTGCCAGCTCTCAAACCCGACTGAGCACAGATACGCAGTATTTT. This sequence joins TRBV7-9 and TRBJ2-3; D gene ambiguous. The CDR3 covers 15 residues. The germline V gene encodes CDR1 SEHNR and CDR2 FQNEAQ (reference sequence). V lost 8 bases and J 0 bases, leaving 15 bases between the germline ends.

This chain joins TRBV20-1 and TRBJ1-2; D perhaps matches TRBD1 (6 bases). This CDR3 is built from 13 residues. The V and J ends lost 1 base and 6 bases respectively, with 12 bases between them. Germline values: CDR1 DFQATT, CDR2 SNEGSKA (reference sequence). The DNA for the CDR3 is TGCAGTGCTAGAGGTTCAGGGGTCGATGGCTACACCTTC. Its protein is CSARGSGVDGYTF.

Many counts were recorded for this clonotype. The chain is built from TRBV6-5 and TRBJ1-6, with D perhaps matching TRBD1 (5 bases). Trimming took 6 bases from V and 7 from J, leaving 13 bases between them. The germline V gene has CDR1 MNHEY and CDR2 SVGAGI. The CDR3 contains 14 residues. CDR3 nucleotide sequence: TGTGCCAGCAGCCCGGGACGGTGGAATTCACCCCTCCACTTT. This encodes CASSPGRWNSPLHF.

In its sample, this clonotype was seen a few times. This chain joins TRBV7-2 and TRBJ1-4, with D possibly TRBD1 on 6 matching bases. Trimming removed 3 bases from V and 8 bases from J, with 13 bases in between. The CDR3 loop spans 14 amino acids. Germline CDR1 and CDR2: SGHTA and FQGNSA. The CDR3 loop reads CASSFSGAQEKLFF. The CDR3 nucleotides are TGTGCCAGCAGCTTCTCGGGGGCGCAGGAAAAACTGTTTTTT.

This clonotype was seen at least ten times. The chain combines TRBV20-1 with TRBJ2-1; D is unresolved. V shed 3 bases and J shed 4 bases, with 13 bases lying between them. The CDR3 spans 14 residues. Per the germline V gene, CDR1 is DFQATT and CDR2 is SNEGSKA (reference sequence). This CDR3 reads CSARVPPGYNEQFF. CDR3 coding DNA: TGCAGTGCTAGGGTACCCCCGGGTTACAATGAGCAGTTCTTC.

The V and J genes are TRBV5-1 and TRBJ2-5; possibly TRBD2 for D (6 bases). V lost 4 bases and J 5 bases, leaving 12 bases between the germline ends. Germline assignment: CDR1 SGHRS and CDR2 YFSETQ. This CDR3 has 13 amino acids. CDR3: CASSPDYLETQYF. CDR3 in DNA: TGCGCCAGCAGCCCGGACTATTTGGAGACCCAGTACTTC.

The chain couples TRBV9 to TRBJ2-3; 8 bases are shared with TRBD2. In germline, CDR1 is SGDLS, CDR2 YYNGEE. The trim removed 3 bases at V and 0 bases at J, leaving 3 bases unmatched. The CDR3 sequence is 15 residues long. This chain's CDR3 is CASSGLAYSTDTQYF. CDR3 DNA sequence: TGTGCCAGCAGCGGACTAGCGTATAGCACAGATACGCAGTATTTT.

This sequence joins TRBV18 and TRBJ1-5; no reliable D call. The CDR3 runs to 16 residues. Germline assignment: CDR1 KGHSH and CDR2 LQKENI. V lost 3 bases and J 4 bases, leaving 16 bases between the germline ends. Here the CDR3 DNA reads TGTGCCAGCTCACCGAACGAAGGAGGGATTAATCAGCCCCAGCATTTT. Translated, it gives CASSPNEGGINQPQHF.

The gene calls are TRBV12-3 or TRBV12-4 and TRBJ2-1, with 9 bases fitting TRBD2. V trimming: 3 bases; J trimming: 4 bases; junction bases outside the gene matches: 13. The CDR3 extends over 18 amino acids. CDR3 protein: CASSFGSGGLYQYNEQFF. As DNA, the CDR3 is TGTGCCAGCAGTTTTGGTAGCGGGGGCCTCTACCAATACAATGAGCAGTTCTTC.

This clonotype appeared once. The chain combines TRBV7-9 with TRBJ2-2; 12 bases are shared with TRBD2. V dropped 5 bases and J dropped 3; count of bases not matched to a gene: 7. CDR1 is SEHNR and CDR2 is FQNEAQ in the germline V gene (reference sequence). The CDR3 runs to 17 residues. The CDR3 loop is CASSPPSGGAYTGELFF. CDR3 in DNA: TGTGCCAGCAGCCCCCCTAGCGGGGGGGCCTACACCGGGGAGCTGTTTTTT. The full variable domain, with the rest looked up from reference TRBV7-9 and TRBJ2-2, is DTGVSQNPRHKITKRGQNVTFRCDPISEHNRLYWYRQTLGQGPEFLTYFQNEAQLEKSRLLSDRFSAERPKGSFSTLEIQRTEQGDSAMYLCASSPPSGGAYTGELFFGEGSRLTVL.